This T cell receptor beta chain was recovered during a study of response to subunit inactivated influenza vaccine (dated by TCRdb to the late 2010s). Background for the entire study: Deep quantitative T cell receptor repertoire profiling was used in the study to track responses to a trivalent subunit inactivated influenza vaccine. Findings and caveats that apply to the study as a whole: According to the authors, only a limited number of new T cells may be recruited by each seasonal influenza vaccination.

The library was prepared using RT-PCR. Sequencing relied on an Illumina HiSeq 2500. TCRdb itself trimmed the public reads at Q25 with fastp, ran MiXCR and retained productive beta chains. Rows are unified per CDR3 protein, each entry keeping the most common DNA and genes. This sample lists under 200,000 distinct CDR3 sequences; approximately 12% were detected once. Approximately 32% of the sample belongs to the ten largest clones. As concerns this clonotype: Its cognate antigen has yet to be identified. No qualities accompany the bases; no much larger clone lies one base away.

Inclusive of the bounding cysteine and phenylalanine, the CDR3 is 16 residues long. Here the CDR3 DNA is all that survives: 48 bases in frame from base 1. V loses 0 bases at its end and J loses 3 bases; junction bases beyond the gene matches: 8. Taken from the germline V gene (reference sequence), the CDR1 and CDR2 loops are DFQATT and SNEGSKA. These data are also associated with another study on T cells expressing NK-cell markers. As that second paper reports: TCR beta cDNA libraries were prepared using 5'RACE template switching, which introduced a universal primer site and unique molecular identifiers. Three sorted T-cell subsets (CD3+CD56+NKG2C+, CD3+CD56+NKG2C- and CD3+CD56-NKG2C+) from seven to nine donors had their TCR beta-chain repertoires profiled. Among the eight sequenced donors, only one was HCMV-seronegative, while the other seven were HCMV-seropositive. In several experiments an anti-gammadeltaTCR antibody was added to restrict sorting to alphabetaTCR-expressing T cells. For six donors, the dominant CD3+CD56+NKG2C+ clonotypes were among the top 10 CD8+ clonotypes and accounted for roughly 1.0-8% of CD8+ T cells. Those dominant clonotypes were again the most abundant among CD3+CD56-NKG2C+ cells in a handful of donors, at about 28.3-65%. Whether the expanded NKG2C-expressing T cell clones were specific for HCMV antigens was left unclear. Randomly selected healthy volunteers, three men and five women, were used as the eight sequenced donors. HCMV serostatus was determined by detecting HCMV-specific IgG in serum with a commercial ELISA kit. Ficoll density gradient centrifugation was used to isolate peripheral blood mononuclear cells from blood. Magnetic immunoseparation with Miltenyi isolation kits was used to isolate CD4+ and CD8+ T cells from PBMC. cDNA synthesis was primed from the TCR beta constant segment, followed by two successive PCR amplification steps. The libraries were sequenced on Illumina HiSeq 2000/2500, MiSeq or NextSeq, producing 2 x 150 bp reads. MIGEC handled demultiplexing of the reads and grouping by UMI, while MiTCR was used to assemble and quantify clonotypes. Only TCR cDNA sequences supported by at least two reads were kept to exclude erroneous sequences. The tcR package was used for downstream repertoire analysis, with clonotypes matched between fractions based on CDR3 nucleotide sequence plus V segment. Antigen specificity was annotated against VDJdb with VDJmatch, allowing one amino acid substitution in CDR3.

The chain is encoded by TRBV20-1 joined to TRBJ2-5, with 9 middle bases fitting TRBD2. The material sequenced was CD8+ T cells sorted from PBMCs, taken roughly 13 days after vaccination. The clonotype originates from a man in his fifties or sixties who received an inactivated influenza vaccine. Donor details come from another sample of the same person, matched by shared clones. The nucleotide sequence is TGCAGTGCTAGAGATCGGTGGCGGGAGGGCGAAGAGACCCAGTACTTC. Its coded protein is CSARDRWREGEETQYF.